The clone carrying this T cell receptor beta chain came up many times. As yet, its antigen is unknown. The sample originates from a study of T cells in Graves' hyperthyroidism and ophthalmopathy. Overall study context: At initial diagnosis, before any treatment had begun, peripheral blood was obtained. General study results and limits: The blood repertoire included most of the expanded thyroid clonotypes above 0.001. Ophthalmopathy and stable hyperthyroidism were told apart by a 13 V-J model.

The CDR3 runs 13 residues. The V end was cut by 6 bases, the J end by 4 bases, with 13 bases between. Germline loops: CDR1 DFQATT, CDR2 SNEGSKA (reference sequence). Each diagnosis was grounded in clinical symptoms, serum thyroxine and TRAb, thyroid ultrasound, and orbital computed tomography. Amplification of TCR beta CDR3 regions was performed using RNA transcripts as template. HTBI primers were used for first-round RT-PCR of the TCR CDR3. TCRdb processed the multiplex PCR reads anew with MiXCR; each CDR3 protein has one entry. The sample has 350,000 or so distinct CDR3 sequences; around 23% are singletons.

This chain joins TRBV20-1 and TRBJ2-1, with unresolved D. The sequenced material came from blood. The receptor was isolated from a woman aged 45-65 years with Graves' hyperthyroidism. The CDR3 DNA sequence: TGCAGTGCCGGCGGCAGGATTTACAATGAGCAGTTCTTC. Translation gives CSAGGRIYNEQFF.